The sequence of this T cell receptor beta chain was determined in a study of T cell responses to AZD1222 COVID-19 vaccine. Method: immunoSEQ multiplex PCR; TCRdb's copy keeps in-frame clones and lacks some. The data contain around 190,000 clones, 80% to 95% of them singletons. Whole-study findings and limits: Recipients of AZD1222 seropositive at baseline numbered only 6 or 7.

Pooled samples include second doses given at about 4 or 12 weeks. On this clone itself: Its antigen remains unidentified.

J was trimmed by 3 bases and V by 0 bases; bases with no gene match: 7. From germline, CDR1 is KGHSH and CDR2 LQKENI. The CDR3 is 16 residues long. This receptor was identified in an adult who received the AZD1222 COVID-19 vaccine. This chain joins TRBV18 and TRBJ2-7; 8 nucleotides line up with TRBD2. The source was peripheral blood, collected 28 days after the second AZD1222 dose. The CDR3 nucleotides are TGTGCCAGCTCACCACCGTTACTAGCGGCTTTCTACGAGCAGTACTTC. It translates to CASSPPLLAAFYEQYF. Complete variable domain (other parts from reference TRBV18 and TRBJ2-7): NAGVMQNPRHLVRRRGQEARLRCSPMKGHSHVYWYRQLPEEGLKFMVYLQKENIIDESGMPKERFSAEFPKEGPSILRIQQVVRGDSAAYFCASSPPLLAAFYEQYFGPGTRLTVT.